The clone carrying this TCR beta chain was observed a few times. This entry is derived from a study of T cell repertoires in cytomegalovirus infection. As for the study in general: It was the public TCR beta signatures that indicated both CMV infection and matching HLA type.

The CDR3 covers 15 residues. J was trimmed by 2 bases and V by 7 bases; bases with no gene match: 11. Germline loops: CDR1 SQVTM, CDR2 ANQGSEA. TCRdb reanalysed the reads using MiXCR and keeps one entry per CDR3 protein. The sample holds roughly 150,000 distinct CDR3 sequences, about a sixth seen once. This receptor was taken from a human donor in good health (CMV status not recorded). Some clones in this sample may be carry-over from other donors' samples. The material sequenced was CD8+ T cells from PBMCs. The V gene is TRBV29-1, the J gene TRBJ2-7; 10 positions match TRBD2. CDR3 amino acids: CSAQHWTSGTYEQYF. For the CDR3, the DNA is TGCAGCGCCCAACACTGGACTAGCGGTACCTACGAGCAGTACTTC.